The present entry profiles one T cell receptor beta chain with its context. What it binds is not known. Only in-frame clones appear in the TCRdb table, and some are missing; sequencing was by immunoSEQ multiplex PCR. The sample shows 150,000 to 200,000 clones, 70% to 90% of them seen only once. This specimen belongs to a study of T cell responses to AZD1222 COVID-19 vaccine. Study observations and caveats: Spike-specific TCRs gained breadth and depth after people received two AZD1222 doses. The number of AZD1222 recipients seropositive at baseline was only five or six.

The receptor comes from an adult who received the AZD1222 COVID-19 vaccine. Sequencing was performed on peripheral blood, taken 28 days after the second AZD1222 dose.

The CDR3 reads CASSPSAGATDTQYF. CDR3 DNA: TGTGCCAGCAGCCCTTCGGCGGGGGCGACAGATACGCAGTATTTT. The chain has TRBV9 and TRBJ2-3; maybe TRBD2 (7 bases). CDR1 is SGDLS and CDR2 is YYNGEE in the germline V gene. Trimming removed 4 bases at V and 3 bases at J, with 15 bases between. The CDR3 totals 15 residues.